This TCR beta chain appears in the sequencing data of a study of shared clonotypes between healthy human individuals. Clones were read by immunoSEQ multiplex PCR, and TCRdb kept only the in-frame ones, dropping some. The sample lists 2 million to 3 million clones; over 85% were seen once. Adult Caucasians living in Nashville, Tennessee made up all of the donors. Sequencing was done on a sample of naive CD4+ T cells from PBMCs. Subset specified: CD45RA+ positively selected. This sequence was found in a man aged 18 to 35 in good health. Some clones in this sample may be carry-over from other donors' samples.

The CDR3 reads CASSGTTNTGELFF. The CDR3 coding sequence is TGTGCCAGCAGTGGAACCACAAACACCGGGGAGCTGTTTTTT. This chain connects TRBV7-8 to TRBJ2-2, with D unresolved. Between the trimmed V and J ends, which lost 6 bases and 2 bases, there was a span of 10 bases. From germline, CDR1 is SGHVS and CDR2 FQNEAQ. The CDR3 spans 14 residues.